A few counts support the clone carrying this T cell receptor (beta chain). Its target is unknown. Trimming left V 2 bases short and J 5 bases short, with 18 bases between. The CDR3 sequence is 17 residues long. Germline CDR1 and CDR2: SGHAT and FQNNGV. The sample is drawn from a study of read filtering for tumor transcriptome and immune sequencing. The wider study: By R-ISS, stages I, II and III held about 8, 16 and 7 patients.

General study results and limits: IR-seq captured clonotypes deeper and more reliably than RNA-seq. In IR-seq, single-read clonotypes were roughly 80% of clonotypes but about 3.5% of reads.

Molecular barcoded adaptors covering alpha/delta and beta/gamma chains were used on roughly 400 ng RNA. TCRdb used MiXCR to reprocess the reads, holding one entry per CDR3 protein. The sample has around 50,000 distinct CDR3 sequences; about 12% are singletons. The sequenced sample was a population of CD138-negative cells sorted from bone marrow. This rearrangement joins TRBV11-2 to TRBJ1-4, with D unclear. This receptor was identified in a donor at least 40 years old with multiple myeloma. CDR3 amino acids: CASSLNDHSEINEKLFF. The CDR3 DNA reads TGTGCCAGCAGCTTAAACGACCACAGTGAAATCAATGAAAAACTGTTTTTT.